A selection of T cell receptor beta chains follows, all from one sample in a study of CD8 T cells in Susac syndrome. TCRdb redid the calling of the immunoSEQ multiplex PCR reads with MiXCR, one entry per CDR3 protein. Of about 82,000 distinct CDR3 sequences in the sample, approximately 96% are singletons; the top ten hold around 0.62%. Sequencing was performed on CD8+ T cells from PBMCs. Receptors originate from a human donor with Susac syndrome. The CDR3 runs from the conserved cysteine through the conserved F or W. The D gene is left open where the match is weak. The size field is filled for only some rows; it gives once, few, many or a size class.

abundance | j_gene | v_gene | len | d_gene | CDR3aa | CDR3nt
. | TRBJ1-1 | TRBV4-3 | 16 | . | CASSPSPRQENTEAFF | TGCGCCAGCAGCCCTTCACCCCGACAGGAGAACACTGAAGCTTTCTTT
. | TRBJ1-1 | TRBV15 | 12 | . | CATSGSEGEAFF | TGTGCCACCAGCGGTTCCGAGGGCGAAGCTTTCTTT
. | TRBJ1-1 | TRBV9 | 14 | . | CASSVGGRATEAFF | TGTGCCAGCAGCGTAGGGGGCAGGGCCACTGAAGCTTTCTTT
. | TRBJ2-7 | TRBV4-1 | 14 | . | CASSQDLRGYEQYF | TGCGCCAGCAGCCAAGACTTGCGGGGCTACGAGCAGTACTTC
. | TRBJ1-2 | TRBV5-4 | 15 | . | CASSLVSRANYGYTF | TGTGCCAGCAGCTTGGTTTCAAGAGCTAACTATGGCTACACCTTC
. | TRBJ1-5 | TRBV15 | 15 | . | CATSTDRVGNQPQHF | TGTGCCACCAGCACCGACCGAGTGGGCAATCAGCCCCAGCATTTT
. | TRBJ2-5 | TRBV6-5 | 14 | . | CASSYSREIETQYF | TGTGCCAGCAGTTACAGCCGGGAGATCGAGACCCAGTACTTC
. | TRBJ1-6 | TRBV13 | 17 | TRBD1 | CASSLNTGGSYNSPLHF | TGTGCCAGCAGCTTGAACACAGGGGGGTCCTATAATTCACCCCTCCACTTT
. | TRBJ1-1 | TRBV6-5 | 12 | . | CASGLRNTEAFF | TGTGCCAGCGGTCTGAGGAACACTGAAGCTTTCTTT
. | TRBJ2-5 | TRBV7-3 | 12 | TRBD1 | CAGRQGTETQYF | TGTGCCGGACGACAGGGGACGGAGACCCAGTACTTC
. | TRBJ2-7 | TRBV20-1 | 12 | . | CSAPGPFYEQYF | TGCAGTGCTCCCGGGCCCTTCTACGAGCAGTACTTC
. | TRBJ2-6 | TRBV15 | 17 | . | CATSRDLLKTGANVLTF | TGTGCCACCAGCAGAGATTTACTGAAGACTGGGGCCAACGTCCTGACTTTC
. | TRBJ2-7 | TRBV20-1 | 17 | TRBD1 | CSVTRMITGQSSYEQYF | TGCAGCGTTACAAGAATGATCACGGGACAGAGCTCCTACGAGCAGTACTTC
. | TRBJ2-7 | TRBV3-1 | 12 | . | CASSQTEYEQYF | TGTGCCAGCAGCCAAACTGAGTACGAGCAGTACTTC
. | TRBJ2-7 | TRBV3-1 | 16 | . | CASSQARGSPINEQYF | TGTGCCAGCAGCCAAGCTCGGGGTTCCCCTATCAACGAGCAGTACTTC
. | TRBJ1-2 | TRBV5-1 | 12 | . | CASSLGQYDYTF | TGCGCCAGCAGCTTGGGACAGTATGACTACACCTTC
. | TRBJ1-2 | TRBV29-1 | 13 | . | CSVDRAGEHGYTF | TGCAGCGTTGATCGAGCAGGGGAGCACGGCTACACCTTC
. | TRBJ2-1 | TRBV18 | 14 | TRBD1 | CASSLDRGSNEQFF | TGTGCCAGCTCACTCGACAGGGGTAGCAATGAGCAGTTCTTC
. | TRBJ2-7 | TRBV29-1 | 11 | . | CSVGAGIEQYF | TGCAGCGTTGGGGCTGGTATCGAGCAGTACTTC
once | TRBJ1-2 | TRBV9 | 14 | . | CASSVEWAVDGYTF | TGTGCCAGCAGCGTTGAGTGGGCAGTCGATGGCTACACCTTC
once | TRBJ2-7 | TRBV7-3 | 14 | . | CASSPLGLGDEQYF | TGTGCCAGCAGCCCCTTGGGCCTAGGCGACGAGCAGTACTTC
. | TRBJ1-1 | TRBV7-9 | 11 | . | CASSVASEAFF | TGTGCCAGCAGCGTCGCGTCAGAAGCTTTCTTT
. | TRBJ2-2 | TRBV25-1 | 13 | . | CASSEGYTGELFF | TGTGCCAGCAGTGAAGGGTACACCGGGGAGCTGTTTTTT
. | TRBJ1-1 | TRBV29-1 | 12 | . | CSGTVVRTEAFF | TGCAGCGGGACGGTGGTTCGGACTGAAGCTTTCTTT
. | TRBJ2-5 | TRBV5-6 | 12 | . | CASSFVQETQYF | TGTGCCAGCAGCTTTGTGCAAGAGACCCAGTACTTC
once | TRBJ2-5 | TRBV16 | 16 | . | CASSQSAGAGQETQYF | TGTGCCAGCAGCCAATCGGCGGGGGCCGGACAAGAGACCCAGTACTTC
. | TRBJ2-7 | TRBV30 | 16 | TRBD1 | CAWAIAGTAILSEQYF | TGTGCCTGGGCTATTGCTGGGACAGCCATCCTAAGCGAGCAGTACTTC
. | TRBJ2-3 | TRBV20-1 | 13 | . | CSARVSRSDTQYF | TGCAGTGCTAGAGTCTCCAGGTCAGATACGCAGTATTTT
. | TRBJ2-5 | TRBV5-4 | 14 | . | CASSRETSTETQYF | TGTGCCAGCAGCCGAGAGACTAGTACGGAGACCCAGTACTTC
. | TRBJ1-2 | TRBV28 | 14 | TRBD1 | CASRSPGQYYGYTF | TGTGCCAGCAGATCTCCGGGACAGTACTATGGCTACACCTTC
. | TRBJ2-4 | TRBV5-1 | 14 | . | CASSLAGPPGTEYF | TGCGCCAGCAGCTTGGCCGGGCCTCCCGGGACGGAGTACTTC
. | TRBJ1-2 | TRBV2 | 13 | . | CASSPSANYGYTF | TGTGCCAGCAGCCCTAGTGCTAACTATGGCTACACCTTC
. | TRBJ1-5 | TRBV7-8 | 14 | . | CASSTQGIAQPQHF | TGTGCCAGCAGCACGCAGGGGATCGCTCAGCCCCAGCATTTT
. | TRBJ2-3 | TRBV4-3 | 17 | TRBD2 | CASSQGTGGTSTDTQYF | TGCGCCAGCAGCCAAGGAACCGGGGGGACTAGCACAGATACGCAGTATTTT
. | TRBJ1-1 | TRBV30 | 14 | TRBD1 | CAWTAGAGQDEAFF | TGTGCCTGGACCGCAGGGGCGGGACAGGACGAAGCTTTCTTT
few | TRBJ1-2 | TRBV5-4 | 14 | TRBD1 | CASSQDRANYGYTF | TGTGCCAGCAGCCAGGACAGGGCTAACTATGGCTACACCTTC
. | TRBJ2-1 | TRBV4-1 | 15 | . | CASSLRRGESNEQFF | TGCGCCAGCAGCCTAAGGAGAGGGGAATCGAATGAGCAGTTCTTC
. | TRBJ1-2 | TRBV27 | 13 | TRBD1 | CASSLRTGYGYTF | TGTGCCAGCAGTTTAAGGACAGGCTATGGCTACACCTTC